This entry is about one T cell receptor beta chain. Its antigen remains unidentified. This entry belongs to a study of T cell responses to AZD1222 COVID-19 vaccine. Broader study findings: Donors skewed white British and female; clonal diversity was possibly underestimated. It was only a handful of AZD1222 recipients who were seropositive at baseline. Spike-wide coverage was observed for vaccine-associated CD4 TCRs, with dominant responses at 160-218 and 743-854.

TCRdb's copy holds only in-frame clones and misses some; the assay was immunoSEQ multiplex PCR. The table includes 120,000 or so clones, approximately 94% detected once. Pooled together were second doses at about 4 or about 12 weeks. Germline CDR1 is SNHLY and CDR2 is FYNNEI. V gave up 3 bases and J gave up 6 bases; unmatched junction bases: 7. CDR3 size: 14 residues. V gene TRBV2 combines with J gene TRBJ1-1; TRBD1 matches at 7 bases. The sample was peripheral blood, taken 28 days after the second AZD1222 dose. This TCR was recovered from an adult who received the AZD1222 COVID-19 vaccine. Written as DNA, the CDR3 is TGTGCCAGCAGTGACCGACAGGGAGGAGCTGAAGCTTTCTTT. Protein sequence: CASSDRQGGAEAFF.